These 25 T cell receptor delta chains were sequenced from one sample in a study of γδ T cells in repeated Plasmodium falciparum infection. Flow sorting of PBMC yielded separate Vgamma9/Vdelta2+ and Vdelta2-negative gammadelta T cell populations for bulk repertoire analysis. TCRdb reanalysed the multiplex PCR reads via CATT. The sample holds around 50,000 delta-chain clones, about 1.5% seen once. Sequenced: gamma-delta T cells from blood. Every receptor here comes from a pool of human donors (malaria-infected and uninfected, not separated).

A few counts support this clone. One base separates it from a far larger clone, so it is likely a read error. The same CDR3 also results from other DNA sequences found in this sample. The chain employs TRAV38-2/DV8 and TRDJ1, with 8 bases fitting TRDD3. The J gene, absent from TCRdb, was called here by matching the DNA to germline. Trimming removed 3 bases from V and 1 base from J; junction bases left unmatched: 17. Germline V gives CDR1 TSESDYY, CDR2 QEAYKQQN. The length of the CDR3 is 19 residues. The CDR3 loop reads CAYRIRLVGDPVGTDKLIF. CDR3 nucleotides: TGTGCTTATAGGATCCGCTTGGTGGGGGATCCCGTAGGCACCGATAAACTCATCTTT.

There are many counts of this clone. TCRdb has a much larger clone's protein, which differs at residue 11 from the translation of this DNA, likely because of a read error; what is shown is the protein translated from the DNA. This rearrangement joins TRDV2 to TRDJ1, with 8 bases matching TRDD3. The J gene, left out of TCRdb, was set here by checking the DNA against germline. The CDR3 covers 23 residues. Looked up from germline, CDR1 is GEAIGNYY and CDR2 is EKD. The junction had 31 bases not matched to a gene; V was cut back by 3 bases and J by 2 bases. The CDR3 sequence is CACDSEGDKRVVLGSSRTDKLIF. Here the CDR3 DNA reads TGTGCCTGTGACTCTGAGGGGGATAAAAGAGTGGTTTTGGGATCTAGTCGTACCGATAAACTCATCTTT.

This clone was counted at least ten times. The V and J genes are TRDV1 and TRDJ2; D is unresolved. Trimming shortened V by 0 bases and J by 0 bases, and 17 bases separated the two germline ends. This CDR3 has 19 residues. In germline, CDR1 is TSWWSYY, CDR2 QGS. Here the CDR3 DNA reads TGTGCTCTTGGGGAACTTTGGAAGTCCTCTTGGTCTTTGACAGCACAACTCTTCTTT. Translation: CALGELWKSSWSLTAQLFF.

This clone has more than one count but fewer than ten. TCRdb attributes to this sequence the protein of a much larger clone, which differs from the DNA translation at residue 13; a read error is likely, and the protein displayed is translated from the DNA. The chain combines TRDV1 with TRDJ1, with a tentative D call TRDD3 (6 bases). The CDR3 spans 21 residues. Trimming removed 1 base from V and 2 bases from J, with 29 bases in between. CDR1 and CDR2 from the germline V gene are TSWWSYY and QGS. In DNA, the CDR3 is TGTGCTCTTGGGGAACAAGTATTTAGGAAGGGGGGACACGCCGGAACCGATAAACTCATCTTT. This encodes CALGEQVFRKGGHAGTDKLIF.

This clone has a handful of counts. TCRdb pairs this DNA with a much larger clone's protein that differs at residue 8, likely a read error; the protein shown was translated from the DNA. The CDR3 loop reads CALGVRKPIF. In nucleotides, the CDR3 is TGTGCTCTTGGGGTAAGGAAACCCATCTTT. The J gene is uncalled and the V gene is TRDV1. This CDR3 spans 10 amino acids. The germline CDR1 and CDR2 sequences are TSWWSYY and QGS.

In the case of this clone: TCRdb pairs this DNA with a much larger clone's protein that differs at residue 18, likely a read error; the protein shown was translated from the DNA. This chain connects TRDV1 to TRDJ1; 7 bases agree with TRDD3. TCRdb lists no J gene, so it was determined here by aligning the DNA to germline. Germline V gives CDR1 TSWWSYY, CDR2 QGS. V lost 0 bases and J lost 10; bases outside the gene matches: 29. This CDR3 has 21 amino acids. In DNA form, the CDR3 reads TGTGCTCTTGGGGAACTAGCCCCTCGGCCTTCAGTCTGGGGGTCCCTGTTCCGACTCATCTTT. It yields the protein CALGELAPRPSVWGSLFRLIF.

For this clone: This DNA translates differently at residue 8 from the TCRdb protein, which is that of a much larger clone; a read error is likely, and the protein shown is the DNA's own translation. This rearrangement joins TRDV3 to TRDJ2; TRDD3 matches at 11 bases. J was trimmed by 7 bases and V by 0 bases; bases with no gene match: 34. CDR1 and CDR2 (germline): TVYSNPD, GDNSRS (reference sequence). There are 24 residues in the CDR3. This CDR3 reads CAFRFYRDYEGIYWGIVVRAQLFF. In DNA, the CDR3 is TGTGCCTTTAGATTCTACCGGGACTACGAGGGAATTTACTGGGGGATAGTGGTTAGAGCACAACTCTTCTTT.

There are a few counts of this clone. This DNA's translation differs at residue 8 from TCRdb's protein, which comes from a much larger clone; a read error is likely, and the protein shown is translated from the DNA. The chain carries TRDV3 and TRDJ1; 11 bases map to TRDD3. The V gene's germline CDR1 is TVYSNPD and CDR2 GDNSRS (reference sequence). The CDR3 is 25 amino acids. V gave up 3 bases and J gave up 0 bases; unmatched junction bases: 36. The CDR3 here is CAFPLSFRVLHSVLGDKEHTDKLIF. The CDR3 nucleotides read TGTGCCTTCCCACTAAGCTTCCGCGTTCTACATTCGGTACTGGGGGATAAGGAGCACACCGATAAACTCATCTTT.

This clone is medium-sized by share. Other DNA sequences within the sample encode an identical CDR3. The CDR3 sequence: CALGELKVPTGDKPGDTDKLIF. The CDR3 nucleotides are TGTGCTCTTGGGGAACTCAAGGTACCTACTGGGGATAAGCCCGGGGACACCGATAAACTCATCTTT. The chain carries TRDV1 and TRDJ1, with 7 bases matching TRDD3. Per the germline V gene, CDR1 is TSWWSYY and CDR2 is QGS. V was clipped by 0 bases and J by 0 bases; unmatched bases: 22. The CDR3 totals 22 residues.

In its sample, this clone was seen a few times. The protein TCRdb gives is from a much larger clone and does not agree with this DNA's translation at residue 4, likely a read error; the protein shown here comes from the DNA. The J gene is TRDJ1, the V gene TRDV1; TRDD3 agrees at 10 bases. Because TCRdb records no J gene, it was assigned here through a match of the DNA to germline. V lost 9 bases, J lost 0 bases, and 19 bases stayed unmatched. Per germline, CDR1 TSWWSYY and CDR2 QGS. The CDR3 length is 19 residues. CDR3 DNA: TGTGCTCTAGGACCGGTCCCTACTCATACTGGGGGATACACCGATAAACTCATCTTT. The encoded protein is CALGPVPTHTGGYTDKLIF.

For this clone: The TCRdb protein comes from a much larger clone and disagrees with this DNA's translation at residue 9, likely due to a read error; the protein given here is derived from the DNA. The V gene is TRDV1, the J gene TRDJ1; 10 bases match TRDD3. TCRdb leaves out the J gene; it was filled in here by matching the DNA to germline. This CDR3 spans 21 amino acids. Germline V gives CDR1 TSWWSYY, CDR2 QGS. Trimming at V came to 6 bases and at J to 0 bases, leaving 22 bases not matched to a gene. The CDR3 sequence is CALGKRSNRGIRGGYTDKLIF. In DNA form, the CDR3 reads TGTGCTCTTGGCAAACGGTCCAACCGGGGGATACGAGGGGGGTACACCGATAAACTCATCTTT.

This clone has a handful of counts. This DNA's translation differs at residue 20 from TCRdb's protein, which comes from a much larger clone; a read error is likely, and the protein shown is translated from the DNA. No call exists for the J gene, whereas the V gene is TRDV1; the table gives TRDD3 as D, unverified against the DNA. The CDR3 sequence is 21 residues long. Germline V gene lookup returns CDR1 TSWWSYY and CDR2 QGS. The CDR3 spells CALGDSAFLRAGGYCPDKLTF. The CDR3 DNA sequence: TGTGCTCTTGGGGACTCGGCCTTCCTCCGGGCTGGGGGATATTGCCCCGATAAACTCACCTTT.

Of note for this clone: This is likely an artifact of a read error, given a far larger clone one base away. This specimen includes other DNA sequences encoding the same CDR3. The chain joins TRDV1 to TRDJ1, with 10 bases fitting TRDD3. TCRdb gives no J gene; it was assigned here by matching the DNA to germline. This CDR3 spans 21 amino acids. V trimming: 3 bases; J trimming: 4 bases; junction bases outside the gene matches: 23. Germline CDR1 TSWWSYY, CDR2 QGS. The CDR3 sequence: CALGELFSWAGLGDWRDKLIF. In DNA, the CDR3 is TGTGCTCTTGGGGAGCTCTTCTCTTGGGCCGGACTGGGGGATTGGCGCGATAAACTCATCTTT.

This clone was counted between two and nine times. Only one base separates this from a far larger clonotype, so it likely reflects a read error. Within the sample, other DNA sequences also encode this same CDR3. J is TRDJ1 and V is TRDV1, with unresolved D. No J gene is reported in TCRdb; it was inferred here by comparing the DNA with germline. The V end was cut by 3 bases, the J end by 0 bases, with 23 bases between. The CDR3 is made up of 19 amino acids. Germline lookup yields CDR1 TSWWSYY and CDR2 QGS. In DNA form, the CDR3 reads TGTGCTCTTGGGGAGCATGAAACCGTCACAACACCTTACACCGATAAACTCATCTTT. Amino acids: CALGEHETVTTPYTDKLIF.

This clone came up many times. CDR3 residues: CALGEGLPTVWGPLYTDKLIF. DNA for the CDR3: TGTGCTCTTGGGGAAGGCCTTCCTACGGTATGGGGGCCCCTGTACACCGATAAACTCATCTTT. The chain employs TRDV1 and TRDJ1; 9 positions match TRDD2. Germline CDR1 and CDR2: TSWWSYY and QGS. The V gene end was trimmed by 2 bases and the J gene end by 0 bases; junction bases not matched to a gene: 19. The CDR3 covers 21 residues.

This clone was counted many times. The protein in TCRdb stems from a much larger clone and differs at residue 15 from this DNA's translation, likely a read error; here the protein is translated from the DNA. In DNA form, the CDR3 reads TGTGCTCTTGGGGAACTCAGGTCTCCCTTACTGGGGGATCCCCGTAAACTCATCTTT. Translated, it gives CALGELRSPLLGDPRKLIF. V usage is TRDV1 and J usage is TRDJ1; 10 positions agree with TRDD3. CDR3 length equals 19 residues. Germline CDR1 TSWWSYY, CDR2 QGS. V lost 0 bases, J lost 7 bases, and 17 bases stayed unmatched.

This clone was observed at least ten times. The TCRdb record carries a much larger clone's protein, which differs from this DNA's translation at residue 14; a read error is the likely cause, and the protein listed here is the DNA translation. The J gene is TRDJ1, the V gene TRDV1; tentatively, D is TRDD3 (6 bases). Matching the DNA to germline supplied the J gene, which TCRdb does not give. The V end was cut by 5 bases, the J end by 0 bases, with 34 bases between. The CDR3 contains 22 residues. Germline V CDR1 and CDR2: TSWWSYY, QGS. Written as DNA, the CDR3 is TGTGCTCTTGGGAAACCTCTTAGGGGATGGTGGGGACCCTTTAGAGACACCGATAAACTCATCTTT. This encodes CALGKPLRGWWGPFRDTDKLIF.

Points on this clone: The protein that TCRdb holds for this DNA derives from a much larger clone and differs from the translated DNA at residue 19, which likely indicates a read error; the protein shown here is translated from the DNA. The gene calls are TRDV3 and TRDJ1; 8 nucleotides line up with TRDD3. In germline, CDR1 is TVYSNPD, CDR2 GDNSRS (reference sequence). The CDR3 sequence is 20 residues long. The CDR3 nucleotides read TGTGCCTCCTTTGGTCCCGATAGTACTGGGGGGAGATTCTACACCGATAAACTCACCTTT. This encodes CASFGPDSTGGRFYTDKLTF.

Comment on this clone: A much larger clone differs from this one at a single base, so this may be a read error. This chain connects TRDV1 to TRDJ1; TRDD3 matches 10 bases. TCRdb carries no J gene annotation; the J gene was assigned here by matching the DNA with germline. Germline loops: CDR1 TSWWSYY, CDR2 QGS. J was trimmed by 0 bases and V by 0 bases; bases with no gene match: 13. There are 20 residues in the CDR3. For the CDR3, the DNA is TGTGCTCTTGGGGAACTCTCGTACTGGGGGATCTTACCTTACACCGATAAACTCATCTTT. Encoded protein: CALGELSYWGILPYTDKLIF.

This clone was seen only a few times. This could be a read error, since a much larger clone is one nucleotide away. V is TRDV1 and J is TRDJ1; a possible D gene is TRDD3 (5 bases). The CDR3 runs 18 residues. Per the germline V gene, CDR1 is TSWWSYY and CDR2 is QGS. Trimming cost V 1 base and J 5 bases, with 23 bases left between them. CDR3 nucleotides: TGTGCTCTTGGGGAACGGGACGGCCGCCGGGGGTGCGGGGATAAACTCATCTTT. The encoded protein is CALGERDGRRGCGDKLIF.

This clone appeared many times. A read error is the likely source, as a far larger clone sits one nucleotide away. Other DNA sequences of this sample code for an identical CDR3. The V gene is TRDV1, the J gene TRDJ1; 10 bases agree with TRDD3. V was clipped by 1 base and J by 0 bases; unmatched bases: 17. The CDR3 is 21 amino acids. Germline V gene sequence: CDR1 TSWWSYY, CDR2 QGS. CDR3 sequence reads: CALGEQSGYWGISSDTDKLIF. CDR3 nucleotides: TGTGCTCTTGGGGAACAATCCGGGTACTGGGGGATCTCCTCCGACACCGATAAACTCATCTTT.

This clone came up a few times. The protein TCRdb lists belongs to a much larger clone and differs from this DNA's translation at residue 18, which points to a read error; the protein shown is made from the DNA. The V call is TRDV1, the J call TRDJ1, with 10 bases aligning to TRDD3. The J gene, missing from TCRdb, was assigned here through DNA to germline matching. The V gene end was trimmed by 0 bases and the J gene end by 0 bases; junction bases not matched to a gene: 31. This CDR3 is 26 amino acids long. CDR1 and CDR2 (germline): TSWWSYY, QGS. CDR3: CALGELGVKGFSTGGFSLLYTDKLIF. CDR3 sequence (DNA): TGTGCTCTTGGGGAACTAGGAGTCAAAGGCTTTTCGACTGGGGGATTCTCACTCCTGTACACCGATAAACTCATCTTT.

This clone occurred a few times. TCRdb lists the protein of a much larger clone for this DNA, which differs at residue 7, so this is likely a read error; the protein given here is translated from the DNA itself. The rearrangement links TRDV2 to TRDJ1; D gene uncertain. The CDR3 has 18 residues. The V and J ends lost 3 bases and 0 bases respectively, with 22 bases between them. CDR1 GEAIGNYY and CDR2 EKD come from the germline V gene. The CDR3 here is CACDPKPNPPVYTDKLIF. For the CDR3, the DNA is TGTGCCTGTGACCCTAAACCAAATCCCCCTGTGTACACCGATAAACTCATCTTT.

About this clone itself: TCRdb's protein for this DNA is that of a much larger clone and differs from the translation at residue 11, likely a read error; the protein shown is the DNA translation. This sequence joins TRDV1 and TRDJ1; 11 bases agree with TRDD3. The J gene was missing in TCRdb and was found by matching the end of the DNA to germline. Germline assignment: CDR1 TSWWSYY and CDR2 QGS. CDR3 length: 23 residues. Germline trimming cut 0 bases from V and 2 bases from J; bases unmatched to any gene: 23. The CDR3 bases are TGTGCTCTTGGGGAACTACGGCCCCCTTCCCCTCTGGCTGGGGGATACAGGACCGATAAACTCATCTTT. This codes for CALGELRPPSPLAGGYRTDKLIF.

About this clone: The translation of this DNA and the TCRdb protein of a much larger clone differ at residue 6, probably owing to a read error; the protein shown here is translated from the DNA. This chain links TRDV3 with TRDJ1; 9 bases agree with TRDD2. CDR1 and CDR2 from the germline V gene are TVYSNPD and GDNSRS (reference sequence). V shed 3 bases, J shed 0 bases, and the junction held 29 bases outside the gene matches. The CDR3 loop spans 22 amino acids. CDR3 protein: CALLPLPFLRRAGGLNTDKLIF. CDR3 in DNA: TGTGCCTTACTCCCTCTCCCCTTCCTACGGCGTGCTGGGGGCCTTAACACCGATAAACTCATCTTT. Full variable domain (missing parts from reference TRDV3 and TRDJ1): CDKVTQSSPDQTVASGSEVVLLCTYDTVYSNPDLFWYRIRPDYSFQFVFYGDNSRSEGADFTQGRFSVKHILTQKAFHLVISPVRTEDSATYYCALLPLPFLRRAGGLNTDKLIFGKGTRVTVEP.